This TCR beta chain stems from a study of cytomegalovirus exposure and HLA in healthy donors. Study conclusions and caveats: Specific recognition of CMV antigens was confirmed in vitro for a few chains (all CMV-associated). Per a later analysis, HLA-associated TCR beta chains showed more clonal expansion than other, equally common TCR beta chains.

Notes on this clone: The antigen remains undetermined.

Primers included in the PCR were 60 Vbeta and 13 Jbeta primers. Here immunoSEQ multiplex PCR was the method, and the copy in TCRdb shows in-frame clones only, minus some. This specimen shows about 160,000 clones; the ten leading clones hold 1.3%. CDR1 and CDR2 (germline): SGHTA, FQGNSA. The CDR3 is 15 amino acids. This rearrangement joins TRBV7-2 to TRBJ2-5; 11 bases map to TRBD1. The last part of the DNA fits TRBJ2-7 better; the J call may be wrong. The clonotype comes from a woman between 55 and 75 years old in good health and CMV-seronegative. Sequencing was done on a sample of PBMCs. In nucleotides, the CDR3 is TGTGCCAGCAGCCATTCGGGGACAGGGGGCTACGAGCAGTACTTC. Protein: CASSHSGTGGYEQYF.